The 10 T cell receptor beta chains given below trace back to one sample, sequenced in a study of blood T cell repertoires in COVID-19. Assay used: immunoSEQ multiplex PCR; TCRdb lists only in-frame clones, some missing. The repertoire holds 150,000 to 170,000 clones, with about 85% as singletons. Sequenced: peripheral blood. The receptor source for this set is a woman in her fifties or sixties with COVID-19, enrolled during active disease.

The CDR3 sequence: CASSFTGGPEAFF. CDR3 in DNA: TGTGCCAGCAGCTTTACAGGGGGCCCTGAAGCTTTCTTT. The chain couples TRBV5-6 to TRBJ1-1; 9 bases match TRBD1. V gave up 2 bases and J gave up 6 bases; unmatched junction bases: 2. CDR1 and CDR2 from the germline V gene are SGHDT and YYEEEE. CDR3 length: 13 amino acids.

The gene calls are TRBV29-1 and TRBJ2-1; possible D gene TRBD1, 6 bases. CDR1 is SQVTM, CDR2 ANQGSEA, per germline. The CDR3 has 14 amino acids. V lost 3 bases to trimming and J lost 6 bases, with 15 bases between them. The CDR3 loop is CSVDSPTGANEQFF. Here the CDR3 DNA reads TGCAGCGTTGACTCGCCGACAGGAGCCAATGAGCAGTTCTTC.

The rearrangement uses TRBV9 and TRBJ1-6; TRBD1 matches at 7 bases. CDR1 is SGDLS and CDR2 is YYNGEE in the germline V gene. Germline trimming cut 4 bases from V and 0 bases from J; bases unmatched to any gene: 1. The CDR3 totals 15 residues. CDR3 in DNA: TGTGCCAGCAGCTCAGGGGGCTCCTATAATTCACCCCTCCACTTT. Protein sequence: CASSSGGSYNSPLHF. The variable domain in full, completed from reference TRBV9 and TRBJ1-6, reads DSGVTQTPKHLITATGQRVTLRCSPRSGDLSVYWYQQSLDQGLQFLIQYYNGEERAKGNILERFSAQQFPDLHSELNLSSLELGDSALYFCASSSGGSYNSPLHFGNGTRLTVT.

The gene calls are TRBV6-5 and TRBJ1-3; 7 positions agree with TRBD1. The V and J ends lost 6 bases and 2 bases, in that order; junction bases with no gene match: 4. The germline V gene encodes CDR1 MNHEY and CDR2 SVGAGI. The CDR3 totals 14 residues. CDR3 in DNA: TGTGCCAGCAGCGGGGACAGTCCTGGAAACACCATATATTTT. Translated, it gives CASSGDSPGNTIYF.

The chain links TRBV25-1 to TRBJ2-7, with D possibly being TRBD2 (5 bases). The V gene's germline CDR1 is MGHDK and CDR2 SYGVNS. Between the trimmed V and J ends, which lost 1 base and 2 bases, there was a span of 6 bases. CDR3 size: 13 residues. In nucleotides, the CDR3 is TGTGCCAGCAGTGAATGGGGAGCCTACGAGCAGTACGTC. This encodes CASSEWGAYEQYV.

The chain recombines TRBV11-2 with TRBJ2-7; D may be TRBD1 (6 bases). V shed 5 bases and J shed 6 bases, with 11 bases lying between them. Per the germline V gene, CDR1 is SGHAT and CDR2 is FQNNGV. The CDR3 loop spans 12 amino acids. In nucleotides, the CDR3 is TGTGCCAGCAGCCCACAGGGAAGCGAGCAGTACTTC. Translated, it gives CASSPQGSEQYF.

V gene TRBV7-9 combines with J gene TRBJ2-5; 7 positions agree with TRBD2. The CDR3 loop spans 13 amino acids. CDR1 is SEHNR, CDR2 FQNEAQ, per germline (reference sequence). J was trimmed by 7 bases and V by 3 bases; bases with no gene match: 5. The CDR3 loop is CASSFSGEGTQYF. The CDR3 region has the DNA TGTGCCAGCAGCTTCTCGGGGGAGGGGACCCAGTACTTC.

About this clone itself: Within the sample, other DNA sequences also encode this same CDR3. The chain links TRBV5-1 to TRBJ1-1, with a weak D call TRBD1 (5 bases). The V and J ends lost 4 bases and 3 bases respectively, with 13 bases between them. The CDR3 has 14 amino acids. Germline values: CDR1 SGHRS, CDR2 YFSETQ. The CDR3 DNA reads as TGCGCCAGCAGCCCTGGGCCGGGGGACACTGAAGCTTTCTTT. Translating gives CASSPGPGDTEAFF. Full variable domain (rest looked up from reference TRBV5-1 and TRBJ1-1): KAGVTQTPRYLIKTRGQQVTLSCSPISGHRSVSWYQQTPGQGLQFLFEYFSETQRNKGNFPGRFSGRQFSNSRSEMNVSTLELGDSALYLCASSPGPGDTEAFFGQGTRLTVV.

The chain carries TRBV7-9 and TRBJ2-5; 11 nucleotides align to TRBD2. The V and J ends lost 4 bases and 1 base, in that order; junction bases with no gene match: 8. CDR1 is SEHNR and CDR2 is FQNEAQ in the germline V gene (reference sequence). CDR3 length: 17 amino acids. DNA of the CDR3: TGTGCCAGCAGCTCACCGACTAGCGGGGCTATCCAAGAGACCCAGTACTTC. This gives the protein CASSSPTSGAIQETQYF.

The CDR3 sequence: CASRGPGPLPYNEQFF. CDR3 coding DNA: TGTGCCAGCAGAGGTCCAGGGCCCCTACCCTACAATGAGCAGTTCTTC. The chain employs TRBV6-6 and TRBJ2-1, with D perhaps TRBD1 (5 bases). The CDR3 length is 16 residues. V lost 6 bases and J lost 2, with 17 bases in between. CDR1 is MNHNY, CDR2 SVGAGI, per germline (reference sequence).